This T cell receptor (beta chain) was captured by sequencing in a study of OX40 agonist ivuxolimab in advanced cancers. About the research overall: Hepatocellular carcinoma, melanoma, renal cell or head and neck cancer occurred in dose-escalation patients.

Study-wide findings and caveats: Low normalized T-cell clonal expansion was additionally recorded for some nonresponders. At 0.1 to 3.0 mg/kg and by week 6, clonal expansion occurred in CD4+ and CD8+ blood T cells.

As to this clone: Its matching antigen is unknown.

Sequencing used immunoSEQ multiplex PCR; TCRdb keeps in-frame clones, though not all of them. The sample has around 68,000 clones; about 89% are singletons. The CDR3 length is 16 residues. Looked up from germline, CDR1 is KGHSH and CDR2 is LQKENI. Losses at the gene ends were 4 bases for V and 6 bases for J; bases not matched to a gene: 11. Sequences were derived from CD4+ or CD8+ T cells sorted from blood, sampled in a trial of the OX40 agonist ivuxolimab. This clonotype originated in an adult with an advanced solid tumor such as melanoma, head and neck, liver or kidney cancer. The V gene is TRBV18, the J gene TRBJ2-2, with 7 bases identical to TRBD2. CDR3 sequence (DNA): TGTGCCAGCTCACGGCCTATTACGGGAGGTCCCGGGGAGCTGTTTTTT. This sequence encodes CASSRPITGGPGELFF.